This is a list of T cell receptor beta chains from one sample in a study of blood T cell repertoires in COVID-19. Using immunoSEQ multiplex PCR, the repertoire was profiled, and TCRdb retains in-frame clones only, with some absent. This table holds around 120,000 clones, approximately 87% found once. Sequencing used peripheral blood. These receptor sequences come from a man younger than 40 with acute or convalescent COVID-19. Each CDR3 is given with its conserved first and last residue. A D gene is named only where the DNA matches it firmly.

D gene: TRBD1
V gene: TRBV3-1/TRBV3-2
J gene: TRBJ1-1
CDR3 protein: CASTGPTGGRTEAFF

D gene: TRBD1
V gene: TRBV7-3
J gene: TRBJ2-7
CDR3 protein: CASSLGQGTYEQYF

D gene: TRBD1
V gene: TRBV5-1
J gene: TRBJ2-1
CDR3 protein: CASSLLGTVSYNEQFF

D gene: TRBD1
V gene: TRBV2
J gene: TRBJ1-6
CDR3 protein: CASSLHRGYNNSPLHF

D gene: NA
V gene: TRBV11-2
J gene: TRBJ2-2
CDR3 protein: CASSLGLTNTGELFF

D gene: TRBD1
V gene: TRBV11-2
J gene: TRBJ1-2
CDR3 protein: CASSLASGQQGYTF

D gene: TRBD1
V gene: TRBV5-1
J gene: TRBJ1-1
CDR3 protein: CASSLGGTGTNTEAFF

D gene: TRBD1
V gene: TRBV19
J gene: TRBJ1-2
CDR3 protein: CASSTNDRAEGYTF

D gene: TRBD1
V gene: TRBV28
J gene: TRBJ1-1
CDR3 protein: CASSLRQGGGDTEAFF

D gene: NA
V gene: TRBV4-2
J gene: TRBJ1-3
CDR3 protein: CASSTPTPASGNTIYF

D gene: NA
V gene: TRBV27
J gene: TRBJ2-7
CDR3 protein: CATASREQYF

D gene: NA
V gene: TRBV30
J gene: TRBJ1-5
CDR3 protein: CAWSRGNQPQHF

D gene: TRBD1
V gene: TRBV5-8
J gene: TRBJ1-5
CDR3 protein: CASSPVQGDYQPQHF

D gene: NA
V gene: TRBV7-9
J gene: TRBJ2-7
CDR3 protein: CASSSDRPAYEQYF

D gene: NA
V gene: TRBV14
J gene: TRBJ1-1
CDR3 protein: CASSQSVRGNTEAFF

D gene: NA
V gene: TRBV7-2
J gene: TRBJ2-1
CDR3 protein: CASSLSGNEQFF

D gene: TRBD1
V gene: TRBV4-1
J gene: TRBJ1-5
CDR3 protein: CASSRTGDSNQPQHF

D gene: NA
V gene: TRBV10-3
J gene: TRBJ1-2
CDR3 protein: CAISESPSYYGYTF

D gene: NA
V gene: TRBV27
J gene: TRBJ1-3
CDR3 protein: CASSPTGLPLSSGNTIYF

D gene: NA
V gene: TRBV4-1
J gene: TRBJ2-1
CDR3 protein: CASSQQGKQFF

D gene: NA
V gene: TRBV19
J gene: TRBJ1-5
CDR3 protein: CASRAIQGNQPQHF

D gene: TRBD1
V gene: TRBV9
J gene: TRBJ1-3
CDR3 protein: CASSVALRGLGNTIYF